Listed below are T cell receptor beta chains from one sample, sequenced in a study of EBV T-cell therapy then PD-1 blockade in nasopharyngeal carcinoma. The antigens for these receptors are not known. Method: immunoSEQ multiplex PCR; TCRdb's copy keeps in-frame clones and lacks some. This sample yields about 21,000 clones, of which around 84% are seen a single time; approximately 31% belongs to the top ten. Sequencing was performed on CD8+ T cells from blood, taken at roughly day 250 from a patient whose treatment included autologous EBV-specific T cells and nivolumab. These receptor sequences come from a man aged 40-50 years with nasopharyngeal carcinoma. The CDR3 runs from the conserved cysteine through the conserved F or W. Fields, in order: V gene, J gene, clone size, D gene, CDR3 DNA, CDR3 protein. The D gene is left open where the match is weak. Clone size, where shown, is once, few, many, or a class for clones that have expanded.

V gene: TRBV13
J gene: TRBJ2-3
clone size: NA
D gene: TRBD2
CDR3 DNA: TGTGCCAGCAGCCATCCGACTCTAGCGGGAGACACAGATACGCAGTATTTT
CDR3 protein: CASSHPTLAGDTDTQYF

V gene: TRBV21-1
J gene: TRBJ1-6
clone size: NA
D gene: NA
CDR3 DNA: TGTGCCAGCAGCATTCGACAGCCGGGGGGTTCACCCCTCCACTTT
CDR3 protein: CASSIRQPGGSPLHF

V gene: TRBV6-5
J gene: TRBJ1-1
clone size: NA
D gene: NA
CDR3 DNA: TGTGCCAGCTCTGAGGGAGGGGCGAACACTGAAGCTTTCTTT
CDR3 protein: CASSEGGANTEAFF

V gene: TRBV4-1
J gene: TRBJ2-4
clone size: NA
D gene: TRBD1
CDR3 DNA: TGCGCCAGCAGCCAAGGGCGGGGACAGGGGGCGTCCAAAAACATTCAGTACTTC
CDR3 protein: CASSQGRGQGASKNIQYF

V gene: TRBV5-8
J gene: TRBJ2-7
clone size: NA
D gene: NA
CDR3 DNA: TGTGCCAGCAGCTCAATCTTGGGGATATACGAGCAGTACTTC
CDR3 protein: CASSSILGIYEQYF

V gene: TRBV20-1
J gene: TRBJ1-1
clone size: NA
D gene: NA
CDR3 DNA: TGCAGTGCCCACGAGACTGAAGCTTTCTTT
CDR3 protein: CSAHETEAFF

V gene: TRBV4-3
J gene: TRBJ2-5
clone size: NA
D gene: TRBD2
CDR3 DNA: TGCGCCAGCAGCCCTAGCGGGGGATTAGAGACCCAGTACTTC
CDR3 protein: CASSPSGGLETQYF

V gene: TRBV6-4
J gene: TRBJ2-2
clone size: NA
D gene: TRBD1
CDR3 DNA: TGTGCCAGCAGTGACTTGGGACAGGGAAATACCGGGGAGCTGTTTTTT
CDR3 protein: CASSDLGQGNTGELFF

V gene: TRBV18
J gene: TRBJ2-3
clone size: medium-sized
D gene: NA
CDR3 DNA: TGTGCCAGCTCACCAGAAAGGGGGGGCCCAGATACGCAGTATTTT
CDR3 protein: CASSPERGGPDTQYF

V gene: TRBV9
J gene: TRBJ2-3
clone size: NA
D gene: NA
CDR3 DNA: TGTGCCAGCAGCTCGGGGCAGGCGAGCACAGATACGCAGTATTTT
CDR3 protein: CASSSGQASTDTQYF

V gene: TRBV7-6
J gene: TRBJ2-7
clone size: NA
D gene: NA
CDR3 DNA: TGTGCCAGCAGCTTAGAAGACCGTGTTCGGGCGGACGAGCAGTACTTC
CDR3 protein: CASSLEDRVRADEQYF

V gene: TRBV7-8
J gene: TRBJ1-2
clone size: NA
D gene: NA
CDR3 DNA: TGTGCCAGCAGCTTAGCGAACGGGGGGAACTATGGCTACACCTTC
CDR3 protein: CASSLANGGNYGYTF

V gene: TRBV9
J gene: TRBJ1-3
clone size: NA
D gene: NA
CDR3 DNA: TGTGCCAGCGCTACCCCCGGGGCTGGAAACACCATATATTTT
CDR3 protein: CASATPGAGNTIYF

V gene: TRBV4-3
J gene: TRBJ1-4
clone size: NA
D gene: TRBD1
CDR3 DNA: TGCGCCAGCAGCCAAAAAACCGGGACAGGGAATGAAAAACTGTTTTTT
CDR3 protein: CASSQKTGTGNEKLFF

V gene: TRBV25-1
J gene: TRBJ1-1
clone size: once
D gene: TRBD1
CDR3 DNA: TGTGCCAGCAGTGCGACAGGGTACACTGAAGCTTTCTTT
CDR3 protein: CASSATGYTEAFF

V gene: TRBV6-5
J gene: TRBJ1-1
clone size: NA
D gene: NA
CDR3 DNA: TGTGCCAGCAGTTACCTGGAGGCGAACACTGAAGCTTTCTTT
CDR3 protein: CASSYLEANTEAFF

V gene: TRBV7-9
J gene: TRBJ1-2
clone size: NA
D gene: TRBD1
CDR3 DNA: TGTGCCAGCAGTCGGTTACAGGGGGAGAACTATGGCTACACCTTC
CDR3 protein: CASSRLQGENYGYTF

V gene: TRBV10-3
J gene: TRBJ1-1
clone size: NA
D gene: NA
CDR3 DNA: TGTGCCATCAGTGACCCCGGGCACTCGAACACTGAAGCTTTCTTT
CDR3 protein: CAISDPGHSNTEAFF

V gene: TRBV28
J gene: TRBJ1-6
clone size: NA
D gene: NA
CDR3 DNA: TGTGCCAGCAGTTTCGCAGGGCTCACTAAAAGCTACCACTTT
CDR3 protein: CASSFAGLTKSYHF

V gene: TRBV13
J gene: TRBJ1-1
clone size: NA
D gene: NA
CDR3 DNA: TGTGCCAGCAGTTGGGGGCAGTTTGGCACTGAAGCTTTCTTT
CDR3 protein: CASSWGQFGTEAFF

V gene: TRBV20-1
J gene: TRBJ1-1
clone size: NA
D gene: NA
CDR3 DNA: TGCAGTGCTAGACAGGGAAGGGTAGCTTTCTTT
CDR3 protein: CSARQGRVAFF

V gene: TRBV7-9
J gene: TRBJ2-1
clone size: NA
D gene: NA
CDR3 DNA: TGTGCCAGCAGCTTAGCGGGGGGGACAGAGCAGTTCTTC
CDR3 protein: CASSLAGGTEQFF

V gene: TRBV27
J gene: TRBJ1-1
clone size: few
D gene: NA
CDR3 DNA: TGTGCCAGCGCCCCTGGGGGGAAGCGAGACACTGAAGCTTTCTTT
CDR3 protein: CASAPGGKRDTEAFF

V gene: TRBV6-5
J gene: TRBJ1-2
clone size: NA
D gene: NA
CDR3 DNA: TGTGCCAGCAGTTACGTCAGGGTGGAGGATGGCTACACCTTC
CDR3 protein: CASSYVRVEDGYTF

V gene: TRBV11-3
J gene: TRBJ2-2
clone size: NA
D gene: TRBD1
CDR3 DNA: TGTGCCAGCAGCGGACAGGAGAACACCGGGGAGCTGTTTTTT
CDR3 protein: CASSGQENTGELFF

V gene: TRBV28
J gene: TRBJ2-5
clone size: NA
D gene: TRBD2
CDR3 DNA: TGTGCCAGCAGTTTCCCTTTGACTAGCGGGGGGGCGTACCAAGAGACCCAGTACTTC
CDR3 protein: CASSFPLTSGGAYQETQYF

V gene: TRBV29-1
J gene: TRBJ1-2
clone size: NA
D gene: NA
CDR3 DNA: TGCAGCGTTGTTCAGGGATTCAACTATGGCTACACCTTC
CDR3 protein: CSVVQGFNYGYTF

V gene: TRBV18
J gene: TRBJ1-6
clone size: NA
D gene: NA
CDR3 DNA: TGTGCCAGCTCACCAAACGGAGAAAGTTATAATTCACCCCTCCACTTT
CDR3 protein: CASSPNGESYNSPLHF

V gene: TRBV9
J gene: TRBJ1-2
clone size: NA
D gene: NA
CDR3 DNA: TGTGCCAGCAGCGAGGGGGGCAGGGGCTATGGCTACACCTTC
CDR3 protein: CASSEGGRGYGYTF

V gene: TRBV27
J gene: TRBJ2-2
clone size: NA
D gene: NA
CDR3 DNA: TGTGCCAGCAGTTATAGCCCAGGAGACGAAAGAAACACCGGGGAGCTGTTTTTT
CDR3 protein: CASSYSPGDERNTGELFF

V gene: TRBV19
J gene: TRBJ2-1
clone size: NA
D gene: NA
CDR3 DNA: TGTGCCAGTACCCCAAACGGGGGAAGCCATGAGCAGTTCTTC
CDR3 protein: CASTPNGGSHEQFF

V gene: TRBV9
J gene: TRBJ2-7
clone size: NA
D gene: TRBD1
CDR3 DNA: TGTGCCAGCAGCGTAGCCGGGACAGGGCACTACGAGCAGTACTTC
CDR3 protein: CASSVAGTGHYEQYF

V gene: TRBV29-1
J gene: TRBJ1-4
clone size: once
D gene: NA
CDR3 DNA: TGCAGCGTTGGTGGAGAGTTAGGCGAAAAACTGTTTTTT
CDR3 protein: CSVGGELGEKLFF

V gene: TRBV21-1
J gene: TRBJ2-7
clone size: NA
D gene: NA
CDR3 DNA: TGTGCCAGCAGCAATAGGGGCGTCGCGAGGGACAGGGAGGACTACGAGCAGTACTTC
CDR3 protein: CASSNRGVARDREDYEQYF

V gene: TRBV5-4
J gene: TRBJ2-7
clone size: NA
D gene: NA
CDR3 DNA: TGTGCCAGCAGCTTGGGGGGGTACGAGCAGTACTTC
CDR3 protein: CASSLGGYEQYF

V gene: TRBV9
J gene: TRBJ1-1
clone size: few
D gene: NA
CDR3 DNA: TGTGCCAGCAGCGTATTCTTGGGCACTGAAGCTTTCTTT
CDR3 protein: CASSVFLGTEAFF

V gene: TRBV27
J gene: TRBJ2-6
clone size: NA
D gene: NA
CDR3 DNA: TGTGCCAGCAGTTTATCGGCAGGGTCAGGGGCCAACGTCCTGACTTTC
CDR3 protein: CASSLSAGSGANVLTF

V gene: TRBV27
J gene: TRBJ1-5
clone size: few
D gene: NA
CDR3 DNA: TGTGCCAGCAGTCTCTTAGGGAATCAGCCCCAGCATTTT
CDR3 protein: CASSLLGNQPQHF

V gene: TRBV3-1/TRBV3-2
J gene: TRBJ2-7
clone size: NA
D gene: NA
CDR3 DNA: TGTGCCAGCAGCCAAGATCAGGACGAGCAGTACTTC
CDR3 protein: CASSQDQDEQYF